This T cell receptor beta chain originates from a study of post-analysis software for immune sequencing data. The authors incorporated unique molecular identifiers into the TCR beta cDNA libraries. Around 500,000 cDNA molecules were obtained per 1 to 10 million input T cells. One entry per CDR3 protein results from TCRdb running MiXCR on the PCR reads. The sample holds 700,000 to 800,000 distinct CDR3 sequences, about 27% seen once. This clonotype came up a few times. The antigen remains unidentified. The study, taken as a whole, reports: By F measure, strong co-clustering occurred among samples prepared in the same batch. Versus controls, multiple sclerosis patients showed significantly lower diversity (normalized Chao1). When patients were compared with controls, 4 or 5 TRBV segments were more frequent, TRBV5-6, TRBV5-1 and TRBV20-1 among them.

V lost 5 bases and J 11 bases, leaving 27 bases between the germline ends. This CDR3 contains 16 residues. The sequencing input was blood. The chain joins TRBV12-3 or TRBV12-4 to TRBJ2-5; D ambiguous. This sequence was found in a girl between 10 and 17 years old with multiple sclerosis. The CDR3 bases are TGTGCCAGCAGTCCGCCTCGCCAGGTCCCGCTCGGAGAGCAGTACTTC. Amino acids: CASSPPRQVPLGEQYF.